This T cell receptor (beta chain) was obtained from a study of a mutant IDH1 vaccine in newly diagnosed glioma. V lost 1 base and J 3 bases, leaving 9 bases between the germline ends. The CDR3 has 14 residues. CDR1 is WSHSY, CDR2 SAAADI, per germline. The sample's time point: baseline, week 1 (first vaccination visit). The treatment is: pre-vaccination baseline after standard-of-care therapy. The data were produced by immunoSEQ multiplex PCR, yet TCRdb's version contains in-frame clones alone and is incomplete. The sample lists approximately 20,000 clones; about 85% were seen once. The genes are TRBV10-2 and TRBJ1-2; a possible D gene is TRBD1 (6 bases). Sequenced material: PBMCs, taken from a glioma patient treated with radiotherapy, temozolomide or both. This receptor was identified in a man aged 40-49 years with glioma. The CDR3: CASSEYRTDYGYTF. CDR3 nucleotides: TGCGCCAGCAGTGAGTACCGGACAGACTATGGCTACACCTTC.